This TCR beta chain stems from a study of shared T cell receptors in the human thymus. TCRdb keeps only in-frame clones here, not all; method: immunoSEQ multiplex PCR. The data contain more than 550,000 clones, around 87% of them singletons. The V and J ends lost 3 bases and 0 bases respectively, with 18 bases between them. CDR3 size: 18 residues. Germline lookup yields CDR1 LGHNA and CDR2 YSLEER. These records were also assigned to another study, of human thymus T cells. That study adds: Related studies found that unrelated individuals share highly overlapping thymic repertoires.

Sequenced material: thymocytes. This chain links TRBV4-3 with TRBJ2-1, with D perhaps matching TRBD1 (6 bases). The source of this sequence is a boy under three years old with a congenital heart defect. The CDR3 protein is CASSHTPGQDSSYNEQFF. The CDR3 DNA reads as TGCGCCAGCAGCCACACCCCTGGGCAGGACAGCTCCTACAATGAGCAGTTCTTC.